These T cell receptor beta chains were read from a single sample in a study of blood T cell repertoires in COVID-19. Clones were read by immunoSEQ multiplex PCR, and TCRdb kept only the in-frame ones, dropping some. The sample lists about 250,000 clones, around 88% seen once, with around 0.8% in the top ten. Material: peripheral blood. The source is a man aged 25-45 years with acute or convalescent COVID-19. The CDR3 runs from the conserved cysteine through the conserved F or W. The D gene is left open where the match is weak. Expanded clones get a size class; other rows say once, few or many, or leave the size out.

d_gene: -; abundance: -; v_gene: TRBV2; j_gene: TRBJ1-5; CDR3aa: CASSEQEGLGPQHF; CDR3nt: TGTGCCAGCAGTGAGCAGGAGGGACTCGGGCCCCAGCATTTT
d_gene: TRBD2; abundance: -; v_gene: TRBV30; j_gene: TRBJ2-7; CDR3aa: CAWSLGLGIYEQYF; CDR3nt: TGTGCCTGGAGTCTCGGACTAGGTATTTACGAGCAGTACTTC
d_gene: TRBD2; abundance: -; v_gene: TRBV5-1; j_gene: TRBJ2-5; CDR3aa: CASSRTLAGVRRQETQYF; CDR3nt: TGCGCCAGCAGCCGGACCTTAGCGGGAGTTCGTCGTCAAGAGACCCAGTACTTC
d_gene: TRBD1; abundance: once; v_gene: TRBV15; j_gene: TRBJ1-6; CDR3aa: CATSGGPGQGSPLHF; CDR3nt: TGTGCCACCAGCGGTGGACCGGGACAGGGCTCACCCCTCCACTTT
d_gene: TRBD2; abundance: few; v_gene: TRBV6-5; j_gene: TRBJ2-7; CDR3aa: CASFRASGSYEQYF; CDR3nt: TGTGCCAGCTTCCGGGCTAGCGGGTCCTACGAGCAGTACTTC
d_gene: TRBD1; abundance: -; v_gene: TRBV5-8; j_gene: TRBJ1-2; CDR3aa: CASSRDRLYGYTF; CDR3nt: TGTGCCAGCAGCCGGGACAGACTCTATGGCTACACCTTC
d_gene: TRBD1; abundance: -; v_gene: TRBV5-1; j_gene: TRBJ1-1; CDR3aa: CASSLVAGGLLNTEAFF; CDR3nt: TGCGCCAGCAGCTTGGTAGCAGGGGGCCTCTTGAACACTGAAGCTTTCTTT
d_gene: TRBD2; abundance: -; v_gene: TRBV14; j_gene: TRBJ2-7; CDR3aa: CASSQDRRTSGQHDEQYF; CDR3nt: TGTGCCAGCAGCCAAGATAGACGGACTAGCGGGCAGCATGACGAGCAGTACTTC
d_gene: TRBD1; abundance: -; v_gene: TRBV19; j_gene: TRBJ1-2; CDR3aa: CASSVYRGEDGYTF; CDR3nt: TGTGCCAGTAGTGTCTACAGGGGGGAGGATGGCTACACCTTC
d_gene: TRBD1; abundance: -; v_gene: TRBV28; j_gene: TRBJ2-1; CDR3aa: CASSTRTGGNEQFF; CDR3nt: TGTGCCAGCAGTACCCGGACAGGGGGGAATGAGCAGTTCTTC
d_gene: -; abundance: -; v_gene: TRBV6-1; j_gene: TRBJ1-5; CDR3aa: CASSERGLLNQPQHF; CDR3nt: TGTGCCAGCAGTGAACGGGGACTCCTCAATCAGCCCCAGCATTTT
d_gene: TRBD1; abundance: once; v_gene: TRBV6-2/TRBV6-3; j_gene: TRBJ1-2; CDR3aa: CASSKPGQGNYGYTF; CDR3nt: TGTGCCAGCAGTAAACCGGGACAGGGAAACTATGGCTACACCTTC
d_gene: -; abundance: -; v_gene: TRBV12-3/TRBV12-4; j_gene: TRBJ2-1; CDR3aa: CASSKNNGQEQFF; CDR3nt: TGTGCCAGCAGTAAAAATAATGGACAAGAGCAGTTCTTC
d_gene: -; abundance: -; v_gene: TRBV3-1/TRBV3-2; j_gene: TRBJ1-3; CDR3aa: CASSPTYNGNTIYF; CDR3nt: TGTGCCAGCAGCCCGACATATAATGGAAACACCATATATTTT
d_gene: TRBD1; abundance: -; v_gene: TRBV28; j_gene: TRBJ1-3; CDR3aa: CASYEGASGNTIYF; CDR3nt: TGTGCCAGCTACGAGGGGGCCTCTGGAAACACCATATATTTT
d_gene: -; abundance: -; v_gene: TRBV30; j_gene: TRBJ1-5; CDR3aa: CAWSEGTLRQPQHF; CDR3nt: TGTGCCTGGAGTGAGGGGACATTAAGGCAGCCCCAGCATTTT
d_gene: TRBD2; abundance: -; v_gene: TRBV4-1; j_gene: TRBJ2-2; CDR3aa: CASSPGLAGVNTGELFF; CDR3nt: TGCGCCAGCAGCCCGGGACTAGCGGGCGTCAACACCGGGGAGCTGTTTTTT
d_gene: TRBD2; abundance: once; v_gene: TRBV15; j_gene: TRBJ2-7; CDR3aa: CATSRAEGGPYEQYF; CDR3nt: TGTGCCACCAGCAGAGCGGAGGGAGGGCCTTACGAGCAGTACTTC
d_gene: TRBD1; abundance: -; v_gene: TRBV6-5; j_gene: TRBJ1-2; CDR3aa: CASSPGQSIYGYTF; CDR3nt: TGTGCCAGCAGCCCGGGACAGTCCATCTATGGCTACACCTTC
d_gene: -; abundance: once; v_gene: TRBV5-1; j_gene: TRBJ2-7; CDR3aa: CASSLDRNYEQYF; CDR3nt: TGCGCCAGCAGCCTAGACAGGAACTACGAGCAGTACTTC
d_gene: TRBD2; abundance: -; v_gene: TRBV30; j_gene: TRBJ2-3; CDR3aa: CAWSLSGVSTDTQYF; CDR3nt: TGTGCCTGGAGCCTCAGCGGGGTGAGCACAGATACGCAGTATTTT
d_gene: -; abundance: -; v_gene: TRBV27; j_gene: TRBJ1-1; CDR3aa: CASSLSGQGEAFF; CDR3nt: TGTGCCAGCAGTTTATCAGGGCAGGGTGAAGCTTTCTTT
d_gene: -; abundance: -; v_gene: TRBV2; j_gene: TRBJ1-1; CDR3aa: CASSQEVTGPEAFF; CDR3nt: TGTGCCAGCAGCCAAGAGGTTACAGGGCCTGAAGCTTTCTTT
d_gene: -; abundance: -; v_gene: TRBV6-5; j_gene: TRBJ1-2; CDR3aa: CASSTGIYGYTF; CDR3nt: TGTGCCAGCAGTACGGGAATTTATGGCTACACCTTC
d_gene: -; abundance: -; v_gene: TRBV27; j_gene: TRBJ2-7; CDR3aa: CASSDTPSYEQYF; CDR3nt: TGTGCCAGCAGTGACACCCCCTCCTACGAGCAGTACTTC
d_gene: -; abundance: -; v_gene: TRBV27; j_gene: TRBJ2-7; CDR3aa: CASSTSRGQMRDYEQYF; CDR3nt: TGTGCCAGCAGTACCTCTAGAGGGCAGATGCGGGACTACGAGCAGTACTTC
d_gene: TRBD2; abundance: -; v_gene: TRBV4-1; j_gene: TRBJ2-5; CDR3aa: CASSQGTSSQETQYF; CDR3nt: TGCGCCAGCAGCCAAGGGACTAGCTCTCAAGAGACCCAGTACTTC
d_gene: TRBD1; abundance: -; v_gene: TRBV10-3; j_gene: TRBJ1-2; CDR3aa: CAISRDRGSDGINYGYTF; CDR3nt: TGTGCCATCAGTCGGGACAGGGGCTCGGACGGGATTAACTATGGCTACACCTTC
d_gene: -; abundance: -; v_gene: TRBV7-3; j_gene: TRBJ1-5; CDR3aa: CASSRNPAGSGQPQHF; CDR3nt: TGTGCCAGCAGCAGAAACCCCGCAGGGTCGGGTCAGCCCCAGCATTTT
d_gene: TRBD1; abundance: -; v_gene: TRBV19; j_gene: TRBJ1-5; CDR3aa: CASSDRGVNQPQHF; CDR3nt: TGTGCCAGTAGTGACAGGGGAGTAAATCAGCCCCAGCATTTT
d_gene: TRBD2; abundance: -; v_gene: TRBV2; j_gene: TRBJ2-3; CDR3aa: CASRAGTAVGRTDTQYF; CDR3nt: TGTGCCAGCAGAGCGGGGACCGCAGTGGGGAGAACAGATACGCAGTATTTT
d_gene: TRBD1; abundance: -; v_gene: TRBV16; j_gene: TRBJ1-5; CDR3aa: CASSQFGQGNQPQHF; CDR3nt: TGTGCCAGCAGCCAATTCGGACAGGGCAATCAGCCCCAGCATTTT
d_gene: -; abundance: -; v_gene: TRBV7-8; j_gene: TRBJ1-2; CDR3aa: CASRGGVDIYGYTF; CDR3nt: TGTGCCAGCAGGGGGGGGGTTGACATCTATGGCTACACCTTC